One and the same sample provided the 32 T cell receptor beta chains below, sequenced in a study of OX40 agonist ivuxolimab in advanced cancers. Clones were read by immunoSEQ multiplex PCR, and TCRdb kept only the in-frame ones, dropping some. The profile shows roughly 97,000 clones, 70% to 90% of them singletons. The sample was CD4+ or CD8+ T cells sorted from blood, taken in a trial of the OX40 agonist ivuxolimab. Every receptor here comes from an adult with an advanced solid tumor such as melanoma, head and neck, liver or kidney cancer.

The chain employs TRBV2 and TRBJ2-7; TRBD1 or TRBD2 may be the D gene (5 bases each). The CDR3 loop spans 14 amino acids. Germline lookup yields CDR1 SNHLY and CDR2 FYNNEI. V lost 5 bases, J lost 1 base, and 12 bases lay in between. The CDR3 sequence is CASSRDGPSYEQYF. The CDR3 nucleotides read TGTGCCAGCAGTCGGGACGGCCCTTCCTACGAGCAGTACTTC.

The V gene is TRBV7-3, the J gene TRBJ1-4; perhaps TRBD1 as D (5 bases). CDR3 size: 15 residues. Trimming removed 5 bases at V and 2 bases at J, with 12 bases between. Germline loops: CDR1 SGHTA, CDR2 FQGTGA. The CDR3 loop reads CASSQSAGTNEKLFF. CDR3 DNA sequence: TGTGCCAGCAGCCAATCCGCAGGGACTAATGAAAAACTGTTTTTT.

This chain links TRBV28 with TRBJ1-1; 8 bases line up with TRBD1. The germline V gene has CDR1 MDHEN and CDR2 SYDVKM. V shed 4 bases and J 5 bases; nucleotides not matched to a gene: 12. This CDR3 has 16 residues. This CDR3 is CASSSPGQAPGTEAFF. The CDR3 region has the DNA TGTGCCAGCAGTTCCCCGGGACAGGCCCCCGGGACTGAAGCTTTCTTT.

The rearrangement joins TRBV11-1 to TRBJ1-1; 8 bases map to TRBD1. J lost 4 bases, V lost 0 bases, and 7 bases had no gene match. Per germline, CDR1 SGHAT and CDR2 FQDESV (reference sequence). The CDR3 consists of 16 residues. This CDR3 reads CASSLAIGQGSTEAFF. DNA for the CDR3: TGTGCCAGCAGCTTAGCTATAGGACAGGGAAGCACTGAAGCTTTCTTT.

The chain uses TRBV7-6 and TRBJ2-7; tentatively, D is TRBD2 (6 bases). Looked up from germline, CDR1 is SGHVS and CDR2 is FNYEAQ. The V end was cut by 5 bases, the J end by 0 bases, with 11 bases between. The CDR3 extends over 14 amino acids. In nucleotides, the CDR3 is TGTGCCAGCAGCCGGGGGACCGTCTCCTACGAGCAGTACTTC. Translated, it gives CASSRGTVSYEQYF.

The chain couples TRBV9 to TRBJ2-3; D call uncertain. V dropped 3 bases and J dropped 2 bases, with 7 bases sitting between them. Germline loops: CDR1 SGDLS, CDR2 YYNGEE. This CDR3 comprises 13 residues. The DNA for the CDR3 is TGTGCCAGCAGCGCAAGTACCACAGATACGCAGTATTTT. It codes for CASSASTTDTQYF.

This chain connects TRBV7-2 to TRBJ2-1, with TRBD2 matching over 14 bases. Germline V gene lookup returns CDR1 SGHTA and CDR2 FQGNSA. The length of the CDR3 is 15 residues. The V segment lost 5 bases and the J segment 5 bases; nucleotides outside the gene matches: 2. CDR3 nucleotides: TGTGCCAGCAGCCGGACTAGCGGGGGGCACAATGAGCAGTTCTTC. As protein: CASSRTSGGHNEQFF.

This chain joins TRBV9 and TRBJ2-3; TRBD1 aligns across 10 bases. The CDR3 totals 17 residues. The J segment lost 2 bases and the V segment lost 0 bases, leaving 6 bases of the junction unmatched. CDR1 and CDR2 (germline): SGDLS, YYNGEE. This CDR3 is CASSVVTGQGYTDTQYF. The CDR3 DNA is TGTGCCAGCAGCGTAGTAACGGGACAGGGGTACACAGATACGCAGTATTTT.

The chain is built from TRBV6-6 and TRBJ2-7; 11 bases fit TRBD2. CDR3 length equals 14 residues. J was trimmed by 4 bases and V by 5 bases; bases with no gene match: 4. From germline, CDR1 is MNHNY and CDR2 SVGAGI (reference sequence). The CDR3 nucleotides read TGTGCCAGCAGTGCTAGCGGGGGGCGGTACGAGCAGTACTTC. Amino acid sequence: CASSASGGRYEQYF.

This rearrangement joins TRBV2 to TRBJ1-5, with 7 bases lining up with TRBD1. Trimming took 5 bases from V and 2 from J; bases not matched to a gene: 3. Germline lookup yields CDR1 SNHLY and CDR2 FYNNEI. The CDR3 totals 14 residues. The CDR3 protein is CASSTGVGNQPQHF. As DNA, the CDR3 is TGTGCCAGCAGTACAGGGGTCGGCAATCAGCCCCAGCATTTT.

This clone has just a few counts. In DNA, the CDR3 is TGTGCCAGCAGCCCCTTCGGGGCGGGGGGACAAGAGACCCAGTACTTC. Protein sequence: CASSPFGAGGQETQYF. V gene TRBV7-6 combines with J gene TRBJ2-5; TRBD2 matches at 8 bases. Germline lookup yields CDR1 SGHVS and CDR2 FNYEAQ. The CDR3 extends over 16 amino acids. V was clipped by 5 bases and J by 2 bases; unmatched bases: 10.

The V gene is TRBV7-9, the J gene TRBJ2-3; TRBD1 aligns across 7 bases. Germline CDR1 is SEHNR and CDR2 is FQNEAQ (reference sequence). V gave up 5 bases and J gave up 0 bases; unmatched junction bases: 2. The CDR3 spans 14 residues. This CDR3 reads CASSRGQSTDTQYF. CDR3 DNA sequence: TGTGCCAGCAGCCGGGGACAGAGCACAGATACGCAGTATTTT.

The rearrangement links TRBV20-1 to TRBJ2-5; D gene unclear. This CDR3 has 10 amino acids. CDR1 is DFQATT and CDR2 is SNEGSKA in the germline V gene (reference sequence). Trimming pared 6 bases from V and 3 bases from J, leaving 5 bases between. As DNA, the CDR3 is TGCAGTGCGAGAAAAGAGACCCAGTACTTC. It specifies CSARKETQYF.

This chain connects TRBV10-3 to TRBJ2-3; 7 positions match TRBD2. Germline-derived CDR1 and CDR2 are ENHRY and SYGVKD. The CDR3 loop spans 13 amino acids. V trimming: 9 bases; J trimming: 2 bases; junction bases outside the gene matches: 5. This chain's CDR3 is CAIRGGATDTQYF. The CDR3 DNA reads TGTGCCATTCGCGGGGGTGCCACAGATACGCAGTATTTT.

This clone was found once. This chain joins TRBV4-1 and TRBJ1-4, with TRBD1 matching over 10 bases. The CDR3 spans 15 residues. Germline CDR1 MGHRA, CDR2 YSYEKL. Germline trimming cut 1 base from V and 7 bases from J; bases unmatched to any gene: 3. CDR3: CASSQVGTGAEKLFF. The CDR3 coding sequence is TGCGCCAGCAGCCAAGTGGGGACAGGGGCTGAAAAACTGTTTTTT.

The CDR3 spells CASILGGGIGEQYF. The CDR3 DNA is TGTGCCAGCATACTTGGCGGGGGGATCGGCGAGCAGTACTTC. The chain recombines TRBV28 with TRBJ2-7; 8 bases agree with TRBD2. This CDR3 has 14 amino acids. CDR1 and CDR2 from the germline V gene are MDHEN and SYDVKM. V shed 7 bases and J 6 bases; nucleotides not matched to a gene: 11.

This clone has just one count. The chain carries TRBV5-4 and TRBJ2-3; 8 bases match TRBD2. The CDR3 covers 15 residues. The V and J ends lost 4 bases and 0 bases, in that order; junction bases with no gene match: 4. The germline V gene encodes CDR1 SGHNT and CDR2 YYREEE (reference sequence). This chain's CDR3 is CASSSGGTSTDTQYF. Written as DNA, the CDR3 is TGTGCCAGCAGCAGCGGGGGTACTAGCACAGATACGCAGTATTTT. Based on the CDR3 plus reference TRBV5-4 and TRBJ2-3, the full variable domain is ETGVTQSPTHLIKTRGQQVTLRCSSQSGHNTVSWYQQALGQGPQFIFQYYREEENGRGNFPPRFSGLQFPNYSSELNVNALELDDSALYLCASSSGGTSTDTQYFGPGTRLTVL.

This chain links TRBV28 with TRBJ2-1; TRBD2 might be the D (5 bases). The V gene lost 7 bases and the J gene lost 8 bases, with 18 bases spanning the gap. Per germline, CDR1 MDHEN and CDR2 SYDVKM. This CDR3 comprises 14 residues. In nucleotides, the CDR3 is TGTGCCAGCACCCGAAGTGCGGGCGTTCATGAGCAGTTCTTC. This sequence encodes CASTRSAGVHEQFF. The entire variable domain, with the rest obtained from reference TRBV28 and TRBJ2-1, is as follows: DVKVTQSSRYLVKRTGEKVFLECVQDMDHENMFWYRQDPGLGLRLIYFSYDVKMKEKGDIPEGYSVSREKKERFSLILESASTNQTSMYLCASTRSAGVHEQFFGPGTRLTVL.

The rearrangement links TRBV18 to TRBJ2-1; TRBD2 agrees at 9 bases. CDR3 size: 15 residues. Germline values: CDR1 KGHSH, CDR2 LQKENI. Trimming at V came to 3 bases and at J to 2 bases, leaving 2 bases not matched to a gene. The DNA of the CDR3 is TGTGCCAGCTCACCCCCTAGCGGGGCCTACAATGAGCAGTTCTTC. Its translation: CASSPPSGAYNEQFF. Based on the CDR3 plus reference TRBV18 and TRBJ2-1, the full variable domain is NAGVMQNPRHLVRRRGQEARLRCSPMKGHSHVYWYRQLPEEGLKFMVYLQKENIIDESGMPKERFSAEFPKEGPSILRIQQVVRGDSAAYFCASSPPSGAYNEQFFGPGTRLTVL.

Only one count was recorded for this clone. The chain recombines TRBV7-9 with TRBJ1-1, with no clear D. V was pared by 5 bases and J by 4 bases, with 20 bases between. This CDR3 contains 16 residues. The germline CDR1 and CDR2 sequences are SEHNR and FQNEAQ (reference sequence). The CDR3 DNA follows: TGTGCCAGCAGCCCAAGGACCGGCCCAGTCGCCACTGAAGCTTTCTTT. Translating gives CASSPRTGPVATEAFF.

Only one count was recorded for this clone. Here the CDR3 reads CASSVETGWSEQFF. CDR3 sequence (DNA): TGTGCCAGCAGCGTAGAGACAGGGTGGAGTGAGCAGTTCTTC. The J gene is TRBJ2-1, the V gene TRBV9, with 7 nucleotides matching TRBD1. Unmatched junction bases numbered 6, after V lost 0 bases and J lost 9 bases. Germline V CDR1 and CDR2: SGDLS, YYNGEE. The CDR3 consists of 14 residues.

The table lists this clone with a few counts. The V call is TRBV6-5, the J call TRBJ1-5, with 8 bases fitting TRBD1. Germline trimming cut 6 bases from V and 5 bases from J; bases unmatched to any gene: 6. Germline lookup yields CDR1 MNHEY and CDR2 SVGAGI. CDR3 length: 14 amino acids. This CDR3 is CASSLTGADQPQHF. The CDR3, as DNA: TGTGCCAGCAGCTTGACAGGGGCGGATCAGCCCCAGCATTTT.

CDR3 region: CAWKEQGGGEKLFF. CDR3 coding DNA: TGTGCCTGGAAAGAACAGGGAGGAGGTGAAAAACTGTTTTTT. V is TRBV30 and J is TRBJ1-4; weak D call: TRBD1 (6 bases). CDR3 size: 14 residues. Per germline, CDR1 GTSNPN and CDR2 SVGIG (reference sequence). The V end lost 4 bases, the J end lost 7 bases, and 16 bases lay between the germline ends.

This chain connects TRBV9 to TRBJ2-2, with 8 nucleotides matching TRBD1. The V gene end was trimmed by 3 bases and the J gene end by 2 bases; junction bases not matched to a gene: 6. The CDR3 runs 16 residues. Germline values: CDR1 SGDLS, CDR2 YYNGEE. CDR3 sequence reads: CASSAGRGRNTGELFF. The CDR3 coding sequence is TGTGCCAGCAGCGCAGGCAGGGGGCGCAACACCGGGGAGCTGTTTTTT.

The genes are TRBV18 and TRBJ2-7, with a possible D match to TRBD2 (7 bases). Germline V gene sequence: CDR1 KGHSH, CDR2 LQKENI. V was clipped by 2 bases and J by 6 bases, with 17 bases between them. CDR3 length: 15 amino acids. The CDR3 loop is CASSPLLGGDAEQYF. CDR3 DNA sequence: TGTGCCAGCTCACCATTGCTAGGGGGGGATGCCGAGCAGTACTTC.

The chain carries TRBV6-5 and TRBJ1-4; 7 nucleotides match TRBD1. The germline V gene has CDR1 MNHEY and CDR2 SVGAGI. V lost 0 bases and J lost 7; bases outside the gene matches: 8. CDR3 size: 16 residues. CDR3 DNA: TGTGCCAGCAGTTACTCTTCGACAGGGTGGCGTGAAAAACTGTTTTTT. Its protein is CASSYSSTGWREKLFF.

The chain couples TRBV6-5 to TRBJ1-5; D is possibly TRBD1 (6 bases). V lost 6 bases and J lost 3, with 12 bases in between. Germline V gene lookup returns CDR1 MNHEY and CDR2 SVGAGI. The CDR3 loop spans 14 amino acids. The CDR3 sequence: CASSLGQFNQPQHF. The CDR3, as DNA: TGTGCCAGCAGCCTCGGACAGTTCAATCAGCCCCAGCATTTT.

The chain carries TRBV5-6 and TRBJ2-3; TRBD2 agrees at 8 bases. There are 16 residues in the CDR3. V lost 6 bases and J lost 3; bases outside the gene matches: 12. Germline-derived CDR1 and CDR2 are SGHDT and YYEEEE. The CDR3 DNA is TGTGCCAGCAACACCCCCCGGGGGGGCCCGACAGATACGCAGTATTTT. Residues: CASNTPRGGPTDTQYF.

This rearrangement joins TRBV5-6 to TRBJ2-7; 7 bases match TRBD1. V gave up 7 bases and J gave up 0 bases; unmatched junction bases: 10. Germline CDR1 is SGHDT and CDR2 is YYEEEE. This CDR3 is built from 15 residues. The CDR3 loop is CASESTGAGSYEQYF. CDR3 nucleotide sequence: TGTGCCAGCGAGAGTACAGGGGCGGGCTCCTACGAGCAGTACTTC. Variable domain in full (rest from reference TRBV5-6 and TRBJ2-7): DAGVTQSPTHLIKTRGQQVTLRCSPKSGHDTVSWYQQALGQGPQFIFQYYEEEERQRGNFPDRFSGHQFPNYSSELNVNALLLGDSALYLCASESTGAGSYEQYFGPGTRLTVT.

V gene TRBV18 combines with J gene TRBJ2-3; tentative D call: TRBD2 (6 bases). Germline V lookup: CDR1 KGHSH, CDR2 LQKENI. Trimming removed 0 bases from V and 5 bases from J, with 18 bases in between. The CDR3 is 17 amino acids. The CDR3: CASSPPESGPNGDTQYF. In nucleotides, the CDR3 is TGTGCCAGCTCACCACCGGAGAGCGGGCCTAATGGAGATACGCAGTATTTT.

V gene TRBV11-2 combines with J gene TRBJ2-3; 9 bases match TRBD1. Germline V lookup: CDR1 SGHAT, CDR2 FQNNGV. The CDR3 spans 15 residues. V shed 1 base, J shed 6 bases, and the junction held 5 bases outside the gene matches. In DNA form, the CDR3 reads TGTGCCAGCAGCTTAGGGGACAGGGTTGCGGATACGCAGTATTTT. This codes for CASSLGDRVADTQYF.

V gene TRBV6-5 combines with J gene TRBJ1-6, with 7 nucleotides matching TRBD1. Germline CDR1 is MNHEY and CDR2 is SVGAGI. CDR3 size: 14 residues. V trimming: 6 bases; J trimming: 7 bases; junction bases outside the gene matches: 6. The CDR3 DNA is TGTGCCAGCAGACCGGGACAGAGGAATTCACCCCTCCACTTT. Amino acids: CASRPGQRNSPLHF.